This paragraph reports one T cell receptor beta chain. Its cognate antigen has yet to be identified. No much larger clone exists at a distance of one base, and base qualities are not known. These data come from a study of blood T cells in healthy people across ages (dated by TCRdb to between 2014 and 2017). Regarding the research as a whole: In model experiments, roughly one uniquely barcoded TCR beta cDNA molecule per two T cells was captured by template switching. The donors were divided into four age groups: young (average around 17 years), middle-aged (approximately 42), aged (about 61) and long-lived (about 84). To avoid experimental bias, donors of different ages were randomly spread across the sequencing lanes. The study analyzed two additional independent replicas of 1 million unique cDNA reads from the same blood draw for two donors, one aged 18 to 29 and one aged 80 or older. Age-related changes in TCR beta repertoire diversity were measured in the study by deep sequencing normalized with unique cDNA molecular identifiers. Broad study findings and their caveats: Conclusive comparison of naive and antigen-experienced compartments was prevented by the profiling of bulk unsorted PBMCs. Observed TCR beta diversity correlated strongly with the percentage of naive T cells measured by flow cytometry. Total diversity estimates from one million sequenced T cells were considered lower bounds and underestimates. Compared with the aged group, the long-lived group had more naive CD4+ T cells, fewer expanded clones and increased TCR diversity, a pattern suggesting age selection. As age increased, observed TCR beta diversity per million T cells dropped in a roughly linear way, and a significant reduction was already evident by age 40. Because the CMV infection status of the donors was unknown, age-related changes in expanded clonotypes may potentially have been confounded.

To prepare the library, 5' RACE was applied. Sequencing was performed on an Illumina HiSeq 2500. The second PCR ran for roughly 7 to 12 cycles and used a J-beta primer mix along with a sample-barcoded 5' primer. Each TCR beta cDNA molecule received a unique molecular identifier from a template-switch 5' adaptor carrying 12 random nucleotides. At least 3 million CDR3-containing paired-end reads were obtained from each sample. All of the RNA was converted into first-strand cDNA using the Mint cDNA synthesis kit, with a TRBC-specific oligonucleotide serving as the primer. Following uracil-DNA glycosylase treatment, all cDNA underwent a first 18-cycle PCR with the universal primers M1SS and BC2_uni_R. In the paper's pipeline: For normalization, 1 million high-quality reads, each with a distinct molecular identifier, were randomly selected from each sample. Instead of being binned into consensus sequences, reads with shared molecular identifiers were discarded. MiTCR, run with a Q25 quality threshold and the strictest error-elimination algorithm, handled CDR3 identification, clonotype clustering and error correction. Lower-bound total TCR beta diversity was estimated with a nonparametric unseen species model using Euler transformation. TCRdb reanalyzed the raw reads on its own, using fastp at Q25 for trimming and MiXCR for clone calling, and kept in-frame beta chains. One record per CDR3 amino acid sequence lists the most common genes and DNA. TCRdb, not the authors, supplied the V and J calls. The sample table records under 2 million distinct CDR3 sequences; about 32% of these occur just once. The ten top clones hold around 10% of the sample.

Donors were 39 systemically healthy Caucasian individuals from Russia aged about 6 to 100 years. Roughly 10 milliliters of peripheral blood were drawn from each donor into EDTA-treated Vacutainer tubes. Ficoll-Paque density-gradient centrifugation was used to isolate PBMCs, with at least 6.5 million per sample. Trizol reagent was used to extract total RNA from PBMCs, with at least 6 micrograms per sample. For every donor, an aliquot of PBMCs went through flow cytometry to measure the percentages of naive CD45RAhigh/CD27high T cells. The germline V and J ends show losses of 0 bases and 12 bases respectively, and no gene match explains 10 bases of the junction. The germline V gene yields LGHNT for CDR1 and FRNRAP for CDR2. The CDR3, from cysteine to phenylalanine, totals 16 residues. CDR3 DNA is the only sequence kept; it has 48 bases, read in frame from the first base.

The receptor was derived from a woman aged 25 to 39 in good health. The specimen sequenced was blood. The chain is assembled from TRBV12-5 and TRBJ2-1; TRBD2 matches 11 bases in the middle. The CDR3 sequence is CASGLVLAGVTHVQFF. DNA sequence: TGTGCTAGTGGTTTGGTACTAGCGGGAGTTACCCATGTGCAGTTCTTC.